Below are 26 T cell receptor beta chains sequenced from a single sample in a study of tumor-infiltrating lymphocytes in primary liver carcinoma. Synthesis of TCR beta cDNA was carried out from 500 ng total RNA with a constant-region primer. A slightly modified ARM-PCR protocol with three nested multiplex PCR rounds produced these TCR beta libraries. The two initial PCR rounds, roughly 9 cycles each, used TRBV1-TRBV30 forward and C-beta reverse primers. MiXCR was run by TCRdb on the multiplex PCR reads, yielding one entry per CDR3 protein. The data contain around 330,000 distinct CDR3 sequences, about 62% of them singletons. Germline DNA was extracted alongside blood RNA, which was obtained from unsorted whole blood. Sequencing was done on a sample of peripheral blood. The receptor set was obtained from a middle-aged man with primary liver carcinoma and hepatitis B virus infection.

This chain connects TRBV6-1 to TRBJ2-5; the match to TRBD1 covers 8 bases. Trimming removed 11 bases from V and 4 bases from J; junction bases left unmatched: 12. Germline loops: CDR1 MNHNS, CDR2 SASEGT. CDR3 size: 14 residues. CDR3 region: CACLDRDVRETQYF. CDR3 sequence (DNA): TGTGCCTGTTTGGACAGGGACGTTCGAGAGACCCAGTACTTC.

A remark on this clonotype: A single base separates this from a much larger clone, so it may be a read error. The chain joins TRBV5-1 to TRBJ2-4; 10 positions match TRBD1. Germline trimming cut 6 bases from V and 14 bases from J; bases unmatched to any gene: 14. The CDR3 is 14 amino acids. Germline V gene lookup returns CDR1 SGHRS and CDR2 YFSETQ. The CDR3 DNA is TGCGCCAGCATCCTGGGGGACAGGGGTAATTCCGAGTACTTC. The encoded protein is CASILGDRGNSEYF.

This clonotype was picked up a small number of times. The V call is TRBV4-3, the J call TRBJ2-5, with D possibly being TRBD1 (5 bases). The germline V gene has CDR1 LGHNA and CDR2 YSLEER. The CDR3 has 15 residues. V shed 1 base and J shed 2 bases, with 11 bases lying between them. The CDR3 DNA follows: TGCGCCAGCAGCCAAGGGGGCGGACAACAAGAGACCCAGTACTTC. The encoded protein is CASSQGGGQQETQYF.

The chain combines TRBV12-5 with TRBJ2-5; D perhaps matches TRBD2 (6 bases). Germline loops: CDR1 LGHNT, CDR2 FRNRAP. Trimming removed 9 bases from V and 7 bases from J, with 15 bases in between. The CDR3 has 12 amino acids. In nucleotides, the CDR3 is TGTGCTAGCACCAGGGACTGGGGGACCCAGTACTTC. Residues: CASTRDWGTQYF.

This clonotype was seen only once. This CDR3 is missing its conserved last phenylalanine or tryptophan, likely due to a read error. In DNA, the CDR3 is TGTGTCAGCAGCCCTGGAGAAGGGGACTACGAGCAGTACCTC. This encodes CVSSPGEGDYEQYL. V usage is TRBV11-3 and J usage is TRBJ2-7, with D possibly matching TRBD1 (5 bases). The CDR3 is made up of 14 amino acids. Looked up from germline, CDR1 is SGHNT and CDR2 is YENEEA.

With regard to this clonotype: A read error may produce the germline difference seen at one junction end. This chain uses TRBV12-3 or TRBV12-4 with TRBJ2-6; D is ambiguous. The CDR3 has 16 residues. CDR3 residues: CASGLGRLSVANVLTF. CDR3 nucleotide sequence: TGTGCCAGCGGTCTGGGCAGGCTCTCTGTGGCCAACGTCCTGACTTTC.

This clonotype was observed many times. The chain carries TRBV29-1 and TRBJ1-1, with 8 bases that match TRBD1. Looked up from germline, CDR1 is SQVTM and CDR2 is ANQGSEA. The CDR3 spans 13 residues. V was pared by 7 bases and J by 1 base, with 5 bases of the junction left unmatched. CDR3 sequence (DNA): TGCAGCGCATGGACAGGGCGGAACACTGAAGCTTTCTTT. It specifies CSAWTGRNTEAFF.

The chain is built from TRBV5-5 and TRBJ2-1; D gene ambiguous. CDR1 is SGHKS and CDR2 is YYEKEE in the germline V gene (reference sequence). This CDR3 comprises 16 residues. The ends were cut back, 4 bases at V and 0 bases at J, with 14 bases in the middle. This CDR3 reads CASSAAIGTSYNEQFF. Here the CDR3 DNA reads TGTGCCAGCAGCGCCGCAATAGGTACCTCCTACAATGAGCAGTTCTTC.

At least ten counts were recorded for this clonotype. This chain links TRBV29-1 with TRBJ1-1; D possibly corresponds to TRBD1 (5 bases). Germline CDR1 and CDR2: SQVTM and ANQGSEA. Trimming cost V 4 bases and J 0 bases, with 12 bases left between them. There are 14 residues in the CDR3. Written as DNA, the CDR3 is TGCAGCGTTGGATCGACAGATATGAACACTGAAGCTTTCTTT. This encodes CSVGSTDMNTEAFF.

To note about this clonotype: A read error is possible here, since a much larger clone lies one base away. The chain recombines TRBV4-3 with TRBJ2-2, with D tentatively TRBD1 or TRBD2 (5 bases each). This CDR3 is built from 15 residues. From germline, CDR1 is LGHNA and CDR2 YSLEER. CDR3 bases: TGCGCCAGCAGCCCTGGGGGAGAGTACACCGGGGAGCTGCTTTTT. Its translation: CASSPGGEYTGELLF.

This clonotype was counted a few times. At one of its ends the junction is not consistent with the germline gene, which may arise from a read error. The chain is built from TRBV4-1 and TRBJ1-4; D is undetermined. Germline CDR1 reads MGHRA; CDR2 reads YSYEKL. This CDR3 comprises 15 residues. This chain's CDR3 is CTSSQEFAASRKLFF. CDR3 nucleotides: TGCACCAGCAGCCAAGAATTCGCAGCGTCTCGAAAACTGTTTTTT.

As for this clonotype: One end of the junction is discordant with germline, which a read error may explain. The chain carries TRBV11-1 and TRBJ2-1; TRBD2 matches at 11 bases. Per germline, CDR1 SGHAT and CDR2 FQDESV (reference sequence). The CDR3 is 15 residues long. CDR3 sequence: CASSHSGRADSEHFF. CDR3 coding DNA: TGTGCCAGCAGCCATAGCGGGAGGGCCGACAGTGAGCACTTCTTC.

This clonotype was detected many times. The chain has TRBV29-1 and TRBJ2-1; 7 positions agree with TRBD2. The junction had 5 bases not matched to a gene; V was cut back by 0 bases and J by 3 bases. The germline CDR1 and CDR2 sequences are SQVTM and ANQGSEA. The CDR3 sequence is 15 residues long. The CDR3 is CSVEEVGGIYNEQFF. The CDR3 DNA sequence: TGCAGCGTTGAAGAGGTGGGAGGGATCTACAATGAGCAGTTCTTC.

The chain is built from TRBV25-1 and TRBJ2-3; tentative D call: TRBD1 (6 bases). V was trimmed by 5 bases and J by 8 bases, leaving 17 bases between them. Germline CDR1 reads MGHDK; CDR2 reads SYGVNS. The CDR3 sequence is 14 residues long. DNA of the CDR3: TGTGCCAGCAGTCAATTCCGGACAGACCCTACGCAGTATTTT. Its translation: CASSQFRTDPTQYF.

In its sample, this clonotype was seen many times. CDR3 residues: CASVSQREKNEQFF. The CDR3 region has the DNA TGTGCCAGCGTGTCCCAGCGGGAGAAAAATGAGCAGTTCTTC. The chain couples TRBV7-8 to TRBJ2-1; 8 bases are shared with TRBD2. J lost 7 bases, V lost 8 bases, and 10 bases had no gene match. Looked up from germline, CDR1 is SGHVS and CDR2 is FQNEAQ. CDR3 size: 14 residues.

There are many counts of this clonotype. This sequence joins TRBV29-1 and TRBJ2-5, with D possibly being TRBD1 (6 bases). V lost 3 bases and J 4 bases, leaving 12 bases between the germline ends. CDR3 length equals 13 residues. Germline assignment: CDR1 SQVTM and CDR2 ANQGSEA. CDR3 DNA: TGCAGCGTTGACCCGACAGGCCGAGAGACCCAGTACTTC. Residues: CSVDPTGRETQYF.

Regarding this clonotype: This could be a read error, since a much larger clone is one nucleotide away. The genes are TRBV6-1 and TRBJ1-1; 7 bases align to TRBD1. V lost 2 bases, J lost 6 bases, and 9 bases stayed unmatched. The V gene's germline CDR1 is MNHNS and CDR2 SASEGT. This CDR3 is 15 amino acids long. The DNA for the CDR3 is TGTGCCAGCAGTGAAATATGGGGACAGACCTCTGAAGCTTTCTTT. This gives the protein CASSEIWGQTSEAFF.

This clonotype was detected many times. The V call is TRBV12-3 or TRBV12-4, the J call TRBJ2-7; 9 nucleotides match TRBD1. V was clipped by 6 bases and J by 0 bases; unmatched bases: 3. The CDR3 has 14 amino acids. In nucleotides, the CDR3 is TGTGCCAGCAGGGGACAGGGACCCTCCTACGAGCAGTACTTC. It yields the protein CASRGQGPSYEQYF.

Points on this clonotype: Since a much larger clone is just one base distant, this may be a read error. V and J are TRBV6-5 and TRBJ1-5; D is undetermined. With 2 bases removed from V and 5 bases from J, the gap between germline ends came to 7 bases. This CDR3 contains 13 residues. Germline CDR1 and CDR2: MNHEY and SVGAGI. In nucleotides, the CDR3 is TGTGCCAGCAGTTACGGCAACTATCAGCCCCAGCATTTT. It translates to CASSYGNYQPQHF.

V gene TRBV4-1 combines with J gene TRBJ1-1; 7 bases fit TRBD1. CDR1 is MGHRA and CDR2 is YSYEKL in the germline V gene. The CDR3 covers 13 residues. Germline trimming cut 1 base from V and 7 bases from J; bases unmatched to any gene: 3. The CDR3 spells CASSQGDSFEAFF. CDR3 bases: TGCGCCAGCAGCCAAGGGGACAGTTTTGAAGCTTTCTTT.

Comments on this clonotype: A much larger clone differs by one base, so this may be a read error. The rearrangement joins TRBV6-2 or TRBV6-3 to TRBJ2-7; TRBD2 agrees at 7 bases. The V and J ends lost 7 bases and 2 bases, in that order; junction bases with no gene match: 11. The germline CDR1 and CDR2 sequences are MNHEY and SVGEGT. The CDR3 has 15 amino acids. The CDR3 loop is CASIVIAGPTYEQYF. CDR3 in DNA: TGTGCCAGCATTGTGATAGCGGGTCCGACCTACGAGCAGTACTTC.

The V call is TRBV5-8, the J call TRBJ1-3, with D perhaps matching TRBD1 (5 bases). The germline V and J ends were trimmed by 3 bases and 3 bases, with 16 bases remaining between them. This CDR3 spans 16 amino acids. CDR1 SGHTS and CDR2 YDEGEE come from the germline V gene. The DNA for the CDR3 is TGTGCCAGCAGCTCCCCTCGGTCGGGGGGTGGAAACACCATATATTTT. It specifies CASSSPRSGGGNTIYF.

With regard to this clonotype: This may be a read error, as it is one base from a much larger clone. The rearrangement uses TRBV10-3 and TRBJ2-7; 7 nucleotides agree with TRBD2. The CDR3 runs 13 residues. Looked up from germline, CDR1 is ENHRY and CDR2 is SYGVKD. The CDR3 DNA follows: TGTGTCATCAGAGGACTAGACCGCTACGAGCAGTACTTC. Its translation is CVIRGLDRYEQYF.

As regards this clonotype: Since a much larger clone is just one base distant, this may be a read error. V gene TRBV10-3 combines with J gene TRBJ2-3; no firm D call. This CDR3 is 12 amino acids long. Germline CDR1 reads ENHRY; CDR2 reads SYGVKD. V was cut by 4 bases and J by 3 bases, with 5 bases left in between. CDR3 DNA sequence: TGTGCCATCAGTGGCGTTACAGATACGCAGTATTTT. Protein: CAISGVTDTQYF.

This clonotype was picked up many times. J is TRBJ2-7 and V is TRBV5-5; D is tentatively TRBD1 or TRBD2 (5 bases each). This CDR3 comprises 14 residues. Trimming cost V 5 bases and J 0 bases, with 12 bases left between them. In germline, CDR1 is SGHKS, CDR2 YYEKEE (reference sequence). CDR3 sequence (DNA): TGTGCCAGCAGTAGACAGCGGAACTCCTACGAGCAGTACTTC. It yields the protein CASSRQRNSYEQYF.

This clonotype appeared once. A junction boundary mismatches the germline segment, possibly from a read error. CDR3 amino acids: CATRNSGANVPTF. The CDR3 DNA reads TGTGCCACCAGGAACTCTGGGGCCAACGTCCCGACTTTC. The chain uses TRBV6-6 and TRBJ2-6; tentative D call: TRBD1 (5 bases). Germline CDR1 reads MNHNY; CDR2 reads SVGAGI (reference sequence). The CDR3 contains 13 residues.